This T cell receptor (beta chain) was sequenced during a study of cytomegalovirus exposure and HLA in healthy donors. Study details: A later analysis reported the same platform for the 120 validation repertoires and the 650 to 750 first-cohort repertoires.

Libraries were prepared by immunoSEQ multiplex PCR; TCRdb keeps only in-frame clonotypes and omits some of them. The sample includes 200,000 or so clones, about four fifths of them seen just once. Trimming removed 4 bases at V and 7 bases at J, with 19 bases between. The CDR3 sequence is 16 residues long. Germline V gene data show CDR1 as MNHEY and CDR2 as SMNVEV (reference sequence). Study results and limitations: Researchers counted about 150 TCR beta chains as cytomegalovirus-associated. While the bulk of TCR sequences proved rare, some public TCRs turned up in many donors.

The donors were members of the approximately 120-subject validation cohort (separate from the approximately 670-subject first cohort). Regarding this clone: Its antigen is undetermined.

The sequencing sample was made of PBMCs. This receptor was obtained from a man in his late teens or twenties in good health and CMV-seropositive. The chain recombines TRBV27 with TRBJ1-4; a weak D match, TRBD1 (5 bases). This chain's CDR3 is CASSYQGGRYLEKLFF. For the CDR3, the DNA is TGTGCCAGCAGTTATCAGGGTGGCCGCTACCTTGAAAAACTGTTTTTT.